Described below is a single TCR beta chain sequence and its context. In the original analysis: Using reference gene primer amplification, nucleated cell counts were estimated. Repertoires were generated with immunoSEQ multiplex PCR, while TCRdb's copy carries only in-frame clones and drops some. V, J and clone size are taken as reported in that table, and D and trimming were inferred from the DNA itself. Of tens of thousands of clones in the sample, about 80% were seen once. The germline V gene has CDR1 SEHNR and CDR2 FQNEAQ (reference sequence). The CDR3 extends over 15 amino acids. Trimming took off 6 bases at V and 0 bases at J, with 11 bases between the two ends. These data originate in a study of blood T cell repertoires in COVID-19.

This sequence was found in a human donor in a cohort sampled during active COVID-19. The V and J genes are TRBV7-9 and TRBJ1-4; D may be TRBD1 (6 bases). The sample taken for sequencing was peripheral blood. The DNA of the CDR3 is TGTGCCAGCAGTCTAAGGACAGCAACTAATGAAAAACTGTTTTTT. As protein: CASSLRTATNEKLFF.